This T cell receptor (beta chain) originates from a study of blood T cells in healthy people across ages. Study as a whole: Every two T cells gave about one barcoded beta molecule via template switching.

A second PCR of roughly 7 to 11 cycles used a sample-barcoded 5' primer and a J-beta primer mix. TCRdb ran MiXCR on the 5' RACE reads and lists one entry per CDR3 protein. The sample has hundreds of thousands of distinct CDR3 sequences, around 50% seen once. The sequenced material came from blood. The sequence derives from an elderly man in good health.

CDR3 region: CASSWTPGSYNEQFF. CDR3 DNA: TGTGCCAGCAGTTGGACACCAGGCTCCTACAATGAGCAGTTCTTC. The chain links TRBV27 to TRBJ2-1; TRBD1 might be the D (5 bases). The CDR3 has 15 amino acids. Germline assignment: CDR1 MNHEY and CDR2 SMNVEV (reference sequence). V lost 4 bases to trimming and J lost 0 bases, with 10 bases between them.